This T cell receptor (beta chain) was sequenced in a study of blood T cell repertoires in COVID-19. Across the whole study: The origin of the acute and convalescent COVID-19 samples was the United States, Italy and Spain. In each case, the material was cDNA or gDNA derived from T cells, B-cell-depleted T cells, or PBMCs.

Study processing details: Cell counts per sample came from amplifying reference gene primers. The method was immunoSEQ multiplex PCR; TCRdb's version includes in-frame clones alone and lacks a portion of them. The DNA gave D and trimming, while V, J and clone size come from that table. Of approximately 98,000 clones in the sample, over 75% were seen once. Germline CDR1 reads GTSNPN; CDR2 reads SVGIG (reference sequence). This CDR3 region has 15 residues. Trimming shortened V by 0 bases and J by 4 bases, and 13 bases separated the two germline ends. The chain recombines TRBV30 with TRBJ2-1, with D perhaps TRBD2 (6 bases). The TCR sequence derives from a woman between 65 and 79 years old with acute or convalescent COVID-19. Input material: peripheral blood. CDR3 bases: TGTGCCTGGAGTGTAGCCCAGCGGGCTTACAATGAGCAGTTCTTC. Residues: CAWSVAQRAYNEQFF.